Listed below are T cell receptor beta chains from one sample, sequenced in a study of cytomegalovirus exposure and HLA in healthy donors. The assay was immunoSEQ multiplex PCR, and TCRdb's table has in-frame clones only and misses some. The table lists 200,000 to 250,000 clones, roughly 91% of them singletons. Sequenced: PBMCs. These receptors all come from a woman aged 18-29 years in good health and CMV-seronegative. Both conserved end residues are part of each CDR3. A D gene is named only where the DNA matches it firmly. Not all rows give a size; the values are once, few, many and, for expanded clones, a class.

>NA|TRBV5-1|NA|TRBJ2-5
CASSLVFSGEETQYF
TGCGCCAGCAGCTTGGTCTTTTCGGGAGAAGAGACCCAGTACTTC
>few|TRBV10-3|NA|TRBJ1-5
CAVSTGTGNQPQHF
TGTGCCGTGAGCACAGGGACGGGCAATCAGCCCCAGCATTTT
>NA|TRBV6-1|TRBD1|TRBJ1-1
CASSVSGGAYTEAFF
TGTGCCAGCAGTGTATCAGGGGGCGCGTACACTGAAGCTTTCTTT
>NA|TRBV27|TRBD1|TRBJ1-1
CASSQSRSGGAFF
TGTGCCAGCAGCCAATCTAGATCAGGGGGGGCTTTCTTT
>NA|TRBV5-1|NA|TRBJ2-5
CASSLNGRETQYF
TGCGCCAGCAGCTTGAATGGGCGCGAGACCCAGTACTTC
>NA|TRBV18|TRBD2|TRBJ2-2
CASSPQGLAGVSELFF
TGTGCCAGCTCACCACAAGGACTAGCGGGAGTCAGCGAGCTGTTTTTT
>NA|TRBV5-1|TRBD1|TRBJ1-5
CASSSTGGANQPQHF
TGCGCCAGCAGCTCGACAGGGGGGGCCAATCAGCCCCAGCATTTT
>NA|TRBV5-5|NA|TRBJ1-4
CASSPTGLPNEKLFF
TGTGCCAGCAGCCCGACGGGACTGCCTAATGAAAAACTGTTTTTT
>NA|TRBV15|TRBD2|TRBJ2-1
CATSRAGTSAYNEQFF
TGTGCCACCAGCAGAGCGGGAACTAGCGCCTACAATGAGCAGTTCTTC
>NA|TRBV7-2|TRBD1|TRBJ1-5
CASSPSQGDRDFSNQPQHF
TGTGCCAGCAGCCCATCCCAAGGGGACAGGGACTTTAGCAATCAGCCCCAGCATTTT
>NA|TRBV25-1|NA|TRBJ1-4
CASSESETNEKLFF
TGTGCCAGCAGTGAAAGCGAAACTAATGAAAAACTGTTTTTT
>once|TRBV6-5|NA|TRBJ1-3
CASSYSTWGAGNTIYF
TGTGCCAGCAGTTACTCGACGTGGGGCGCGGGAAACACCATATATTTT
>NA|TRBV11-2|NA|TRBJ1-3
CASSFRGGNTIYF
TGTGCCAGCAGCTTCCGGGGTGGAAACACCATATATTTT
>NA|TRBV4-3|NA|TRBJ1-5
CASSQDGGGSNQPQHF
TGCGCCAGCAGCCAAGATGGAGGAGGGAGCAATCAGCCCCAGCATTTT
>NA|TRBV15|TRBD2|TRBJ2-3
CATSRVGSGSRDTQYF
TGTGCCACCAGCAGAGTTGGTAGCGGGTCCCGAGATACGCAGTATTTT
>NA|TRBV6-1|TRBD1|TRBJ2-5
CASSEVTGQQETQYF
TGTGCCAGCAGTGAAGTTACGGGACAGCAAGAGACCCAGTACTTC
>NA|TRBV5-4|TRBD2|TRBJ2-3
CASRTSGGAPDTQYF
TGTGCCAGCAGGACTAGCGGGGGGGCCCCAGATACGCAGTATTTT
>NA|TRBV7-8|NA|TRBJ2-7
CASRGDDRHPFYEQYF
TGTGCCAGCAGGGGGGATGACAGGCACCCTTTCTACGAGCAGTACTTC
>NA|TRBV5-1|NA|TRBJ1-4
CASSPGHETTNEKLFF
TGCGCCAGCAGCCCGGGACACGAGACAACTAATGAAAAACTGTTTTTT
>NA|TRBV7-2|NA|TRBJ1-6
CASTMMTGSPLHF
TGTGCCAGCACCATGATGACGGGTTCACCCCTCCACTTT
>NA|TRBV5-4|NA|TRBJ1-4
CASSAGGDYNEKLFF
TGTGCCAGCAGCGCCGGGGGGGACTATAATGAAAAACTGTTTTTT